A selection of T cell receptor beta chains follows, all from one sample in a study of blood T cell repertoires in COVID-19. Generated by immunoSEQ multiplex PCR, the TCRdb table keeps only in-frame clones and is missing some. Among 150,000 to 200,000 clones listed, almost 80% were seen once. The material sequenced was peripheral blood. The receptors derive from a woman aged 70-85 years with acute or convalescent COVID-19. Each CDR3 is given with its conserved first and last residue. The D gene is left open where the match is weak. Some rows mark clone size as missing; the rest say once, few, many or name a class of expanded clone.

NA	NA	15	TRBV5-1	TRBJ1-1	TGCGCCAGCAGCTTGGATGGGGCGACGAGCACTGAAGCTTTCTTT	CASSLDGATSTEAFF
NA	TRBD1	15	TRBV10-3	TRBJ2-1	TGTGCCATCAGTGAGAGTGGGACAGGGGAGAATGAGCAGTTCTTC	CAISESGTGENEQFF
NA	NA	12	TRBV30	TRBJ2-7	TGTGCCTGGAGTGTCGCAGTCTACGAGCAGTACTTC	CAWSVAVYEQYF
once	NA	15	TRBV7-3	TRBJ2-2	TGTGCCAGCAGCCGTGGGCTAGGGGTCACCGGGGAGCTGTTTTTT	CASSRGLGVTGELFF
NA	TRBD2	17	TRBV28	TRBJ2-3	TGTGCCAGCAGAAGATCCCAGCGGGGGGGACCCACAGATACGCAGTATTTT	CASRRSQRGGPTDTQYF
NA	TRBD2	17	TRBV6-1	TRBJ2-3	TGTGCCAGCAGTGAAGCGCGACTAGCGGGAGGGCCGGATACGCAGTATTTT	CASSEARLAGGPDTQYF
once	TRBD1	15	TRBV3-1/TRBV3-2	TRBJ1-1	TGTGCCAGCAGCCCGGACAGGGGAGGCGGCACTGAAGCTTTCTTT	CASSPDRGGGTEAFF
NA	TRBD1	15	TRBV11-3	TRBJ2-1	TGTGCCAGCAGCTTTTCGGACAGGGTGCGGAATGAGCAGTTCTTC	CASSFSDRVRNEQFF
NA	NA	15	TRBV11-2	TRBJ1-4	TGTGCCAGCAGCTTAGGAGGGCCTAGTGTTGAAAAACTGTTTTTT	CASSLGGPSVEKLFF
many	TRBD2	15	TRBV30	TRBJ2-3	TGTGCCTGGAGTTCCGGGACTAGCAGGACAGATACGCAGTATTTT	CAWSSGTSRTDTQYF
NA	NA	16	TRBV24-1	TRBJ2-3	TGTGCCCCGAAGGGGGAAGGGGTTTTTGGCACAGATACGCAGTATTTT	CAPKGEGVFGTDTQYF
NA	TRBD2	13	TRBV11-3	TRBJ2-1	TGTGCCAGCAGCTTAGGGGGACTAGCCGAGCAGTTCTTC	CASSLGGLAEQFF
NA	TRBD2	18	TRBV7-3	TRBJ2-2	TGTGCCAGCAGCTTCGGACTAGCGGGAGTTGCCAACACCGGGGAGCTGTTTTTT	CASSFGLAGVANTGELFF
few	NA	14	TRBV6-6	TRBJ2-5	TGTGCCAGCAGGGATTGGCGTGAGGCAGAGACCCAGTACTTC	CASRDWREAETQYF
medium-sized	NA	13	TRBV2	TRBJ1-6	TGTGCCAGCAGTCAAAACAGGGATTCACCCCTCCACTTT	CASSQNRDSPLHF
once	NA	16	TRBV7-9	TRBJ1-2	TGTGCCAGCAGCTCGCCGCGGGCAGGCGACAACTATGGCTACACCTTC	CASSSPRAGDNYGYTF
NA	NA	12	TRBV2	TRBJ2-7	TGTGCCAGCAGTGAACGGTCTTCCGAGCAGTACTTC	CASSERSSEQYF
NA	NA	14	TRBV12-5	TRBJ2-3	TGTGCTAGTGGTTTGGAGGGCAGGGGAGATACGCAGTATTTT	CASGLEGRGDTQYF
NA	NA	13	TRBV27	TRBJ1-1	TGTGCCAGCAGTTCGGACAGGAACACTGAAGCTTTCTTT	CASSSDRNTEAFF
NA	TRBD1	13	TRBV3-1/TRBV3-2	TRBJ2-7	TGTGCCAGCAGCCGCAACAGGGGAGACGAGCAGTACTTC	CASSRNRGDEQYF
NA	NA	13	TRBV7-3	TRBJ2-7	TGTGCCAGCAGCTTAACCCCCTGGTCGGAGCAGCACTTC	CASSLTPWSEQHF
NA	TRBD2	15	TRBV2	TRBJ2-1	TGTGCCAGCAGAAAAGAGGGACTAGCGGACAATGAGCAGTTCTTC	CASRKEGLADNEQFF